The clone carrying this T cell receptor beta chain was observed many times. What it recognizes is unknown. This record belongs to a study of regulatory T cells in long-lasting Graves disease. Arm-PCR of CDR3 regions and iRepertoire HTBI primers were used to build TCR beta libraries. TCRdb itself ran the multiplex PCR reads through MiXCR, one entry per CDR3 protein. Of some 470,000 distinct CDR3 sequences detected, about 22% appear once; the ten largest clones hold about 6.6%. The germline gives CDR1 MDHEN, CDR2 SYDVKM. V was clipped by 2 bases and J by 0 bases, with 11 bases between them. The CDR3 totals 16 residues. Study conclusions and caveats: With 2,500 to 3,500 shared public clonotypes, persistent patients exceeded new patients, who shared about a thousand. Segments TRBV28, TRBJ1-2 and TRBJ2-5 showed preferential usage in persistent disease.

As to time point: persistent/refractory GD, antithyroid drugs over 5 years with positive TRAb. The TCR library was made from RNA that had been extracted from PBMCs in TRIzol. The chain couples TRBV28 to TRBJ1-5; D remains ambiguous. Sequences were derived from peripheral blood mononuclear cells (PBMCs), sampled when the disease was refractory, from a patient treated with antithyroid drugs. This TCR derives from a female donor with Graves disease. CDR3 nucleotides: TGTGCCAGCAGTTTAGCAGCTTCCCATAGCAATCAGCCCCAGCATTTT. Its protein product is CASSLAASHSNQPQHF.